The 22 T cell receptor beta chains given below trace back to one sample, sequenced in a study of T cell repertoires in cytomegalovirus infection. TCRdb used MiXCR to reprocess the reads, holding one entry per CDR3 protein. The data show fewer than 900,000 distinct CDR3 sequences, about 28% seen once. These receptors' antigens are unknown. The sequenced sample was cultured CD8+ T cells from PBMCs, obtained from culture after CMV antigen stimulation. The receptors originated from a human donor in good health (CMV status not recorded). Some clones in this sample may be carry-over from other donors' samples.

This clonotype has just a few counts. This chain links TRBV27 with TRBJ2-3, with a possible D match to TRBD2 (6 bases). This CDR3 is built from 14 residues. Germline V CDR1 and CDR2: MNHEY, SMNVEV (reference sequence). The V end lost 3 bases, the J end lost 4 bases, and 11 bases lay between the germline ends. CDR3: CASSFAGKPDTQYF. In DNA, the CDR3 is TGTGCCAGCAGTTTTGCGGGGAAACCAGATACGCAGTATTTT.

The chain is built from TRBV6-6 and TRBJ2-7; D is perhaps TRBD1 (5 bases). The CDR3 is 13 residues long. Trimming cost V 4 bases and J 7 bases, with 14 bases left between them. Germline values: CDR1 MNHNY, CDR2 SVGAGI (reference sequence). CDR3 nucleotides: TGTGCCAGCAGTTTTGGGGCAGCTTTTGAGCAGTACGTC. Encoded protein: CASSFGAAFEQYV.

The rearrangement links TRBV10-3 to TRBJ2-5, with 7 nucleotides matching TRBD1. Germline CDR1 ENHRY, CDR2 SYGVKD. The CDR3 totals 15 residues. V was pared by 3 bases and J by 5 bases, with 9 bases of the junction left unmatched. The CDR3 DNA reads as TGTGCCATCAGTGAAACAGGGGCGGAGGAGGAGACCCAGTACTTC. Protein product: CAISETGAEEETQYF.

The J gene is TRBJ1-1, the V gene TRBV19; maybe TRBD1 (5 bases). CDR1 and CDR2 from the germline V gene are LNHDA and SQIVND (reference sequence). V lost 3 bases and J 2 bases, leaving 16 bases between the germline ends. This CDR3 has 16 residues. CDR3 coding DNA: TGTGCCAGTAGTATTGAGGGCCCGACAGCAAACACTGAAGCTTTCTTT. Translation gives CASSIEGPTANTEAFF.

This clonotype has only a few counts. This chain connects TRBV7-6 to TRBJ1-2, with D perhaps TRBD1 (5 bases). Deletions cut 8 bases from V and 5 bases from J, with 15 bases between. The CDR3 contains 13 residues. CDR1 is SGHVS and CDR2 is FNYEAQ in the germline V gene. The CDR3 sequence: CASWGRTSYGYTF. The CDR3 region has the DNA TGTGCCAGCTGGGGACGGACTAGTTATGGCTACACCTTC.

The table lists this clonotype with a few counts. The chain is built from TRBV19 and TRBJ2-1, with 7 bases identical to TRBD1. The CDR3 is made up of 13 amino acids. Trimming took 10 bases from V and 4 from J; bases not matched to a gene: 7. CDR1 and CDR2 from the germline V gene are LNHDA and SQIVND (reference sequence). CDR3 in amino acids: CATGQEIYNEQFF. The CDR3 bases are TGTGCCACCGGACAGGAGATTTACAATGAGCAGTTCTTC.

V and J are TRBV6-6 and TRBJ1-1; D perhaps matches TRBD1 (5 bases). Germline-derived CDR1 and CDR2 are MNHNY and SVGAGI (reference sequence). V was clipped by 2 bases and J by 7 bases, with 14 bases between them. The CDR3 has 14 amino acids. CDR3 amino acids: CASSYGGEVGEAFF. In DNA, the CDR3 is TGTGCCAGCAGTTACGGAGGGGAGGTAGGTGAAGCTTTCTTT.

This rearrangement joins TRBV20-1 to TRBJ1-2; D uncertain. The germline gives CDR1 DFQATT, CDR2 SNEGSKA (reference sequence). Trimming took off 6 bases at V and 4 bases at J, with 15 bases between the two ends. The CDR3 spans 13 residues. CDR3 region: CSAPRGPPYGYTF. The CDR3 coding sequence is TGCAGTGCCCCCCGAGGCCCCCCCTATGGCTACACCTTC.

This clonotype has a count of ten or more. The V gene is TRBV7-2, the J gene TRBJ1-3; TRBD1 might be the D (6 bases). Trimming took off 7 bases at V and 4 bases at J, with 20 bases between the two ends. CDR3 length: 16 residues. Per the germline V gene, CDR1 is SGHTA and CDR2 is FQGNSA. CDR3 protein: CASTEHGGLAGNTIYF. Here the CDR3 DNA reads TGTGCCAGCACCGAGCACGGGGGGCTGGCCGGAAACACCATATATTTT.

This clonotype was picked up one time. V is TRBV9 and J is TRBJ2-3; no definite D call. Germline V gene sequence: CDR1 SGDLS, CDR2 YYNGEE. There are 13 residues in the CDR3. The ends were cut back, 4 bases at V and 4 bases at J, with 10 bases in the middle. CDR3 protein: CASSPQFADTQYF. The CDR3 DNA reads as TGTGCCAGCAGCCCCCAATTTGCAGATACGCAGTATTTT. Variable domain in full (rest from reference TRBV9 and TRBJ2-3): DSGVTQTPKHLITATGQRVTLRCSPRSGDLSVYWYQQSLDQGLQFLIQYYNGEERAKGNILERFSAQQFPDLHSELNLSSLELGDSALYFCASSPQFADTQYFGPGTRLTVL.

The V call is TRBV4-1, the J call TRBJ2-7; D is ambiguous. Germline CDR1 MGHRA, CDR2 YSYEKL. There are 16 residues in the CDR3. Trimming removed 0 bases from V and 2 bases from J, with 14 bases in between. Here the CDR3 DNA reads TGCGCCAGCAGCCAAGAGGGTTTGTCGGCAGCCTACGAGCAGTACTTC. Protein sequence: CASSQEGLSAAYEQYF.

The rearrangement links TRBV5-5 to TRBJ1-5, with D possibly being TRBD1 (6 bases). The CDR3 runs 14 residues. Per the germline V gene, CDR1 is SGHKS and CDR2 is YYEKEE (reference sequence). The V and J ends lost 3 bases and 6 bases respectively, with 13 bases between them. CDR3 sequence: CASSSGGGPQPQHF. The CDR3 DNA is TGTGCCAGCAGCTCCGGGGGGGGCCCTCAGCCCCAGCATTTT.

This clonotype was counted only a few times. At one boundary the junction diverges from the germline segment, which might be a read error. V usage is TRBV7-9 and J usage is TRBJ2-2; unclear D gene. The CDR3 length is 16 residues. Germline V gene data show CDR1 as SEHNR and CDR2 as FQNEAQ (reference sequence). This CDR3 is CASILVRRENTGELFF. CDR3 coding DNA: TGTGCCAGCATCTTAGTACGAAGGGAGAACACCGGGGAGCTGTTTTTT.

This clonotype showed up just a few times. CDR3 residues: CASSQDPIATGTTNYGYTF. In DNA, the CDR3 is TGTGCCAGCAGCCAAGATCCGATCGCGACAGGGACCACAAACTATGGCTACACCTTC. The chain is built from TRBV4-2 and TRBJ1-2; 7 nucleotides align to TRBD1. CDR3 length equals 19 residues. The trim removed 0 bases at V and 2 bases at J, leaving 15 bases unmatched. Germline CDR1 LGHNA, CDR2 YNFKEQ.

CDR3 DNA sequence: TGTGCCAGCAGTTTCTACCAGGGTATTCATCAGCCCCAGCATTTT. Translated: CASSFYQGIHQPQHF. This sequence joins TRBV6-6 and TRBJ1-5; possible D gene TRBD1, 5 bases. The germline gives CDR1 MNHNY, CDR2 SVGAGI (reference sequence). The CDR3 has 15 residues. Trimming took 4 bases from V and 5 from J, leaving 15 bases between them.

This clonotype was recorded a few times. This chain joins TRBV12-3 or TRBV12-4 and TRBJ1-1, with 8 bases identical to TRBD1. Trimming cost V 5 bases and J 6 bases; bases outside gene matches: 8. CDR3 size: 14 residues. CDR3 loop: CASSPPDRDPEAFF. CDR3 nucleotide sequence: TGTGCCAGCAGTCCTCCGGACAGGGACCCTGAAGCTTTCTTT.

This clonotype was detected a few times. This CDR3 reads CASRTPGQGVHGYTF. The CDR3 region has the DNA TGTGCCAGCAGGACACCGGGACAAGGGGTACATGGCTACACCTTC. The chain recombines TRBV6-5 with TRBJ1-2; a possible D gene is TRBD1 (6 bases). Trimming cost V 6 bases and J 6 bases, with 20 bases left between them. This CDR3 region has 15 residues. Germline CDR1 and CDR2: MNHEY and SVGAGI.

This clonotype appeared many times. The chain links TRBV4-1 to TRBJ1-1; no clear D. The germline V gene has CDR1 MGHRA and CDR2 YSYEKL. V dropped 1 base and J dropped 0 bases, with 6 bases sitting between them. This CDR3 has 14 amino acids. The CDR3: CASSQGGMNTEAFF. The CDR3, as DNA: TGCGCCAGCAGCCAAGGGGGTATGAACACTGAAGCTTTCTTT.

The J gene is TRBJ2-1, the V gene TRBV4-2; D gene ambiguous. CDR1 LGHNA and CDR2 YNFKEQ come from the germline V gene. Trimming took 3 bases from V and 5 from J, leaving 23 bases between them. The CDR3 contains 18 residues. CDR3 nucleotides: TGTGCCAGCAGCCAGATCAGTACCGTCGAGGTGGGCCACAATGAGCAGTTCTTC. Translating gives CASSQISTVEVGHNEQFF.

CDR3 nucleotides: TGTGCCAGCAGCCCGACCGGGATCAACAACTATGGCTACACCTTC. Protein product: CASSPTGINNYGYTF. The chain links TRBV11-2 to TRBJ1-2; D gene uncertain. The CDR3 covers 15 residues. CDR1 SGHAT and CDR2 FQNNGV come from the germline V gene. V was shortened by 5 bases and J by 2 bases, with 15 bases between the two germline ends. Variable domain in full (rest from reference TRBV11-2 and TRBJ1-2): EAGVAQSPRYKIIEKRQSVAFWCNPISGHATLYWYQQILGQGPKLLIQFQNNGVVDDSQLPKDRFSAERLKGVDSTLKIQPAKLEDSAVYLCASSPTGINNYGYTFGSGTRLTVV.

This clonotype was recorded a few times. The gene calls are TRBV7-9 and TRBJ2-5; a possible D gene is TRBD1 (5 bases). Germline V gene sequence: CDR1 SEHNR, CDR2 FQNEAQ (reference sequence). The CDR3 totals 13 residues. The germline V and J ends were trimmed by 5 bases and 3 bases, with 10 bases remaining between them. CDR3 in DNA: TGTGCCAGCAGCCAGACAGTGAAAGAGACCCAGTACTTC. Translated: CASSQTVKETQYF.

V gene TRBV28 combines with J gene TRBJ2-1; TRBD1 might be the D (5 bases). The CDR3 has 12 amino acids. V lost 8 bases and J lost 2, with 7 bases in between. Germline values: CDR1 MDHEN, CDR2 SYDVKM. CDR3 sequence: CASGATYNEQFF. CDR3 coding DNA: TGTGCCAGCGGGGCAACCTACAATGAGCAGTTCTTC.